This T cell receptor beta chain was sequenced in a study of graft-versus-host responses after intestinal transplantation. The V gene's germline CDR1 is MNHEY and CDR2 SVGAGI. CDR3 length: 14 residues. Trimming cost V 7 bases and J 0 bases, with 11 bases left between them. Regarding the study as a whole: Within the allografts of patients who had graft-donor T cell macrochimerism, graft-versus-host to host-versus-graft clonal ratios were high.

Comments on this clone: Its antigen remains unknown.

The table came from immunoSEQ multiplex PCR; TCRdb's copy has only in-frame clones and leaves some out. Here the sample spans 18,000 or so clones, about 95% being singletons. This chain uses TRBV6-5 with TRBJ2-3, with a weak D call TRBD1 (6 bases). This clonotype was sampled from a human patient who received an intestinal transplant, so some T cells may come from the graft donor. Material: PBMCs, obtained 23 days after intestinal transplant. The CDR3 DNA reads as TGTGCCAGCACTAGACAGGCTAGCACAGATACGCAGTATTTT. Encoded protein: CASTRQASTDTQYF.